A single T cell receptor (beta chain) is shown here with its context. Unique molecular identifiers were used in preparing the TCRbeta library. One entry per CDR3 protein, called by TCRdb with MiXCR from the PCR reads. The table lists around 250,000 distinct CDR3 sequences, about a tenth of them singletons. This entry is derived from a study of T-cell reconstitution after alpha-beta-depleted transplantation in children. The CDR3 totals 16 residues. CDR1 is SGHVS and CDR2 is FQNEAQ in the germline V gene. Unmatched junction bases numbered 9, after V lost 4 bases and J lost 7 bases. This chain joins TRBV7-8 and TRBJ2-1; 11 bases are shared with TRBD2. The sequence derives from a human donor who donated a stem cell graft to a child with SCID. The sample consisted of PBMCs from the stem cell graft donor, taken from the stem cell graft. CDR3 coding DNA: TGTGCCAGCAGCTATATAGCGGGGGGGCCGGGGAATGAGCAGTTCTTC. Its protein product is CASSYIAGGPGNEQFF.